Sequencing of this T cell receptor (beta chain) was carried out in a study of radiation and T cells in renal cell carcinoma. General study points: No pretreatment tumor biopsies were available for baseline clonotypes. In blood, top tumor clones expanded by 2 weeks, shrinking by 4.

As for time point: blood 4 weeks post-SBRT, at nephrectomy. Treatment described: 15 Gy SBRT to primary tumor, nephrectomy 4 weeks later. Nephrectomy followed 15 Gy stereotactic body radiation by 4 weeks. Radiation-treated patients gave blood at baseline, week 2 and week 4. The CDR3 covers 14 residues. V lost 8 bases and J lost 8; bases outside the gene matches: 14. The germline CDR1 and CDR2 sequences are MGHDK and SYGVNS. About this clone: Its antigen remains unknown.

The protocol was immunoSEQ multiplex PCR, while the TCRdb copy is restricted to in-frame clones and leaves out a portion. The sample carries over 25,000 clones, over 75% recorded once. The sample was blood, taken from a patient whose treatment included radiotherapy and nephrectomy. The source of this sequence is a man between 60 and 75 years old with renal cell carcinoma. The J gene is TRBJ1-1, the V gene TRBV25-1; the match to TRBD1 covers 7 bases. The CDR3 protein is CASVQSGGSVEAFF. CDR3 sequence (DNA): TGTGCCAGCGTTCAGTCAGGGGGATCTGTAGAAGCTTTCTTT.